The present T cell receptor beta chain was sequenced within a study of blood T cell repertoires in COVID-19. Study-wide background: The study drew acute and convalescent COVID-19 samples from the United States, Italy and Spain. In each case, the material was cDNA or gDNA derived from T cells, B-cell-depleted T cells, or PBMCs.

In the original analysis: Using reference gene primer amplification, nucleated cell counts were estimated. The table came from immunoSEQ multiplex PCR; TCRdb's copy has only in-frame clones and leaves some out. V, J and clone size reflect that table, while D and trimming were determined from the DNA. The sample shows more than 65,000 clones, 91% of them seen only once. Unmatched junction bases numbered 2, after V lost 4 bases and J lost 0 bases. The CDR3 is made up of 15 amino acids. Germline CDR1 reads MNHEY; CDR2 reads SMNVEV (reference sequence). The specimen sequenced was peripheral blood. This rearrangement joins TRBV27 to TRBJ1-1, with TRBD1 matching 10 bases. The receptor was derived from a human donor in a cohort sampled during active COVID-19. The CDR3: CASSWGQGMNTEAFF. CDR3 nucleotides: TGTGCCAGCAGTTGGGGACAGGGGATGAACACTGAAGCTTTCTTT.